This entry lists 17 T cell receptor beta chains sequenced from one sample in a study of T-cell reconstitution after alpha-beta-depleted transplantation in children. As it was prepared, the TCRbeta library received unique molecular identifiers. TCRdb processed the PCR reads anew with MiXCR; each CDR3 protein has one entry. The sample has 190,000 or so distinct CDR3 sequences, about 6.8% seen once. The sample in question was PBMCs from the stem cell graft donor, obtained from the stem cell graft. These receptors originate from a human donor who donated a stem cell graft to a child with Wiskott-Aldrich syndrome.

This clonotype was recorded at least ten times. The gene calls are TRBV12-3 or TRBV12-4 and TRBJ2-1; D possibly uses TRBD1 or TRBD2 (6 bases each). Trimming took off 9 bases at V and 5 bases at J, with 26 bases between the two ends. The CDR3 runs 17 residues. The CDR3 spells CASTPGHPGGLDNEQFF. The CDR3, as DNA: TGTGCCAGTACCCCAGGCCACCCCGGGGGCCTTGACAATGAGCAGTTCTTC.

This clonotype was observed many times. This sequence joins TRBV27 and TRBJ2-7; the match to TRBD1 covers 7 bases. V lost 4 bases and J lost 2; bases outside the gene matches: 2. The CDR3 has 13 residues. Looked up from germline, CDR1 is MNHEY and CDR2 is SMNVEV (reference sequence). The CDR3 loop reads CASSWGQPYEQYF. Here the CDR3 DNA reads TGTGCCAGCAGTTGGGGACAGCCCTACGAGCAGTACTTC.

The chain carries TRBV5-1 and TRBJ1-4; D gene uncertain. This CDR3 has 14 residues. Germline V gives CDR1 SGHRS, CDR2 YFSETQ. V was shortened by 4 bases and J by 4 bases, with 11 bases between the two germline ends. The CDR3 region has the DNA TGCGCCAGCAGCGGGGAGGGCTATAATGAAAAACTGTTTTTT. Translated, it gives CASSGEGYNEKLFF.

The rearrangement links TRBV7-6 to TRBJ1-1; no clear D. Trimming left V 5 bases short and J 1 base short, with 20 bases between. Germline V gene sequence: CDR1 SGHVS, CDR2 FNYEAQ. The CDR3 runs 17 residues. Here the CDR3 DNA reads TGTGCCAGCAGCCCCCCACCAGGCAGAGAGGAGAACACTGAAGCTTTCTTT. Its translation is CASSPPPGREENTEAFF.

This clonotype came up many times. The chain recombines TRBV29-1 with TRBJ1-1; D unclear. This CDR3 has 12 amino acids. V lost 4 bases and J 0 bases, leaving 6 bases between the germline ends. Germline V lookup: CDR1 SQVTM, CDR2 ANQGSEA. CDR3 nucleotide sequence: TGCAGCGTTGTTTTCATGAACACTGAAGCTTTCTTT. It codes for CSVVFMNTEAFF.

In this sample, this clonotype turned up many times. This chain joins TRBV6-5 and TRBJ2-7; D ambiguous. The CDR3 loop spans 14 amino acids. Germline loops: CDR1 MNHEY, CDR2 SVGAGI. Trimming pared 6 bases from V and 7 bases from J, leaving 19 bases between. The CDR3 sequence: CASRSQSRPPEQYF. The CDR3 DNA reads TGTGCCAGCAGATCCCAGAGTAGGCCTCCGGAGCAGTACTTC.

This clonotype was seen many times. This rearrangement joins TRBV20-1 to TRBJ1-5; D unclear. This CDR3 region has 12 residues. Trimming shortened V by 7 bases and J by 8 bases, and 15 bases separated the two germline ends. The germline CDR1 and CDR2 sequences are DFQATT and SNEGSKA (reference sequence). The CDR3 bases are TGCAGTGTACGAGACGGAGAAAAGCCCCAGCATTTT. This codes for CSVRDGEKPQHF.

This clonotype is medium-sized in the sample. This chain links TRBV5-8 with TRBJ1-1; no clear D gene. V lost 2 bases to trimming and J lost 2 bases, with 7 bases between them. The CDR3 is made up of 13 amino acids. CDR1 is SGHTS, CDR2 YDEGEE, per germline. The CDR3 reads CASSLQSNTEAFF. CDR3 in DNA: TGTGCCAGCAGCTTACAATCCAACACTGAAGCTTTCTTT.

V usage is TRBV11-2 and J usage is TRBJ2-7, with D hard to call. V was pared by 0 bases and J by 3 bases, with 15 bases between. The CDR3 covers 16 residues. Germline values: CDR1 SGHAT, CDR2 FQNNGV. The CDR3 loop reads CASSLEGALDLYEQYF. The CDR3 nucleotides read TGTGCCAGCAGCTTAGAAGGTGCTTTAGACCTCTACGAGCAGTACTTC. The full variable domain, rest sourced from reference TRBV11-2 and TRBJ2-7, is EAGVAQSPRYKIIEKRQSVAFWCNPISGHATLYWYQQILGQGPKLLIQFQNNGVVDDSQLPKDRFSAERLKGVDSTLKIQPAKLEDSAVYLCASSLEGALDLYEQYFGPGTRLTVT.

This clonotype came up many times. The rearrangement uses TRBV29-1 and TRBJ2-7, with 7 bases lining up with TRBD1. This CDR3 is built from 13 residues. The V gene end was trimmed by 4 bases and the J gene end by 2 bases; junction bases not matched to a gene: 5. The germline V gene encodes CDR1 SQVTM and CDR2 ANQGSEA. For the CDR3, the DNA is TGCAGCGTTGCTGGACAGGTAACCTACGAGCAGTACTTC. It translates to CSVAGQVTYEQYF.

V gene TRBV18 combines with J gene TRBJ1-5, with a possible D match to TRBD1 (5 bases). This CDR3 is built from 16 residues. V lost 3 bases to trimming and J lost 6 bases, with 18 bases between them. Germline assignment: CDR1 KGHSH and CDR2 LQKENI. The CDR3 loop reads CASSPSAGVRAQPQHF. The DNA of the CDR3 is TGTGCCAGCTCACCCTCAGCGGGGGTGAGAGCTCAGCCCCAGCATTTT. The full variable domain, with the rest looked up from reference TRBV18 and TRBJ1-5, is NAGVMQNPRHLVRRRGQEARLRCSPMKGHSHVYWYRQLPEEGLKFMVYLQKENIIDESGMPKERFSAEFPKEGPSILRIQQVVRGDSAAYFCASSPSAGVRAQPQHFGDGTRLSIL.

This clonotype has a count of ten or more. The rearrangement uses TRBV7-2 and TRBJ2-7; D uncertain. CDR1 and CDR2 (germline): SGHTA, FQGNSA. The CDR3 has 15 amino acids. The ends were cut back, 3 bases at V and 0 bases at J, with 12 bases in the middle. The CDR3 nucleotides read TGTGCCAGCAGCTTCCAAGACTGGACCTCCTACGAGCAGTACTTC. It encodes CASSFQDWTSYEQYF.

This clonotype was seen ten or more times. This chain connects TRBV29-1 to TRBJ2-5; 8 bases align to TRBD2. Germline assignment: CDR1 SQVTM and CDR2 ANQGSEA. The CDR3 is 15 residues long. The trim removed 0 bases at V and 4 bases at J, leaving 7 bases unmatched. CDR3 protein: CSVEEGWLAGETQYF. DNA for the CDR3: TGCAGCGTTGAAGAAGGGTGGCTAGCGGGAGAGACCCAGTACTTC.

This clonotype was observed at least ten times. CDR3 in amino acids: CASSSRRWPYNSPLHF. The DNA for the CDR3 is TGTGCCAGCAGTTCTAGGCGGTGGCCTTATAATTCACCCCTCCACTTT. This chain links TRBV12-3 or TRBV12-4 with TRBJ1-6; D gene ambiguous. This CDR3 has 16 amino acids. Trimming removed 4 bases from V and 4 bases from J, with 14 bases in between.

This clonotype was seen only once. The chain couples TRBV30 to TRBJ2-7; 7 bases fit TRBD1. Germline CDR1 and CDR2: GTSNPN and SVGIG (reference sequence). The CDR3 length is 12 residues. V gave up 2 bases and J gave up 4 bases; unmatched junction bases: 2. Here the CDR3 DNA reads TGTGCCTGGAGTTTACAGGGGTACGAGCAGTACTTC. It codes for CAWSLQGYEQYF.

In this sample, this clonotype turned up many times. The chain recombines TRBV5-1 with TRBJ2-1; maybe TRBD1 (5 bases). The CDR3 runs 15 residues. Trimming shortened V by 2 bases and J by 0 bases, and 9 bases separated the two germline ends. Germline V gene data show CDR1 as SGHRS and CDR2 as YFSETQ. In DNA, the CDR3 is TGCGCCAGCAGCTTCTCCAGGGACTCCTACAATGAGCAGTTCTTC. This encodes CASSFSRDSYNEQFF. Together with reference TRBV5-1 and TRBJ2-1, the CDR3 gives the full variable domain: KAGVTQTPRYLIKTRGQQVTLSCSPISGHRSVSWYQQTPGQGLQFLFEYFSETQRNKGNFPGRFSGRQFSNSRSEMNVSTLELGDSALYLCASSFSRDSYNEQFFGPGTRLTVL.

This chain uses TRBV4-2 with TRBJ1-5; the D gene is possibly TRBD1 (6 bases). Trimming took off 3 bases at V and 6 bases at J, with 15 bases between the two ends. This CDR3 is built from 15 residues. Per the germline V gene, CDR1 is LGHNA and CDR2 is YNFKEQ. The chain's CDR3 is CASSHGGQSGQPQHF. The CDR3 nucleotides read TGTGCCAGCAGCCATGGCGGACAGAGCGGTCAGCCCCAGCATTTT.